These T cell receptor beta chains were read from a single sample in a study of blood T cells in healthy people across ages. TCRdb passed the 5' RACE reads through MiXCR, listing each CDR3 protein once. The table has some 930,000 distinct CDR3 sequences, about 27% seen once; the top ten hold about 9.4%. In addition, the sample was reused for a study of T cells of mothers and their children.

Sequenced material: blood. The receptors derive from a woman aged 40 to 50 in good health. Each CDR3 is given with its conserved first and last residue. A D gene is named only where the DNA matches it firmly. Expanded clones are given a class, and other clones once, few, many or no size at all.

size,J,D,V,DNA,CDR3
few,TRBJ2-7,-,TRBV4-1,TGCGCCAGCAGCCAAGAGGGCCTAGACTACGTGCAGTACTTC,CASSQEGLDYVQYF
-,TRBJ2-7,-,TRBV20-1,TGCAGTGCCTATGACACGAGTAGCTCCTACGAGCAGTACTTC,CSAYDTSSSYEQYF
many,TRBJ2-1,TRBD2,TRBV29-1,TGCAGCGTTGAAGAGATGCGGGGGGACTTAAATGAGCAGTTCTTC,CSVEEMRGDLNEQFF
-,TRBJ2-7,TRBD2,TRBV28,TGTGCCAGCAGTCAAGCGGGAGGGCCTTCCTACGAGCAGTACTTC,CASSQAGGPSYEQYF
many,TRBJ2-5,TRBD1,TRBV6-1,TGTGCCAGCAGGGCCGACAGGGGTCGGGATTGGGAGACCCAGTACTTC,CASRADRGRDWETQYF
many,TRBJ1-2,TRBD1,TRBV7-9,TGTGCCAGCAGCTCCCTTGGACAGGGGGTGGATGGCTACACCTTC,CASSSLGQGVDGYTF
few,TRBJ1-6,TRBD1,TRBV5-1,TGCGCCAGCAGCTGGACAGGGTTCGTCTCACCCCTCCACTTT,CASSWTGFVSPLHF
few,TRBJ1-1,-,TRBV7-3,TGTGCCAGCAGCTTGATGGAGAACACTGAAGCTTTCTTT,CASSLMENTEAFF
-,TRBJ2-5,-,TRBV9,TGTGCCAGCAGCCCCCTAGAGGTTGGGGAGACCCAGTACTTC,CASSPLEVGETQYF
few,TRBJ1-2,-,TRBV12-3/TRBV12-4,TGTGCCAGCAGTCCCTACTGGGCAGAGGGCTATGGCTACACCTTC,CASSPYWAEGYGYTF
few,TRBJ1-2,-,TRBV12-3/TRBV12-4,TGTGCCAGCAGCTCATCGGTTGGCTCAGGCTACACCTTC,CASSSSVGSGYTF
few,TRBJ2-7,TRBD2,TRBV7-2,TGTGCCAGCAGCTTAGGACGGCTAGCGGGGGGCAAATACGAGCAGTACTTC,CASSLGRLAGGKYEQYF
few,TRBJ2-7,-,TRBV30,TGTGCCTGGAGTACATCCTACGAGCAGTACTTC,CAWSTSYEQYF
many,TRBJ2-7,TRBD2,TRBV20-1,TGCAGTGCTAGAGAGCGGGGGATGGGCGAGCAGTACTTC,CSARERGMGEQYF
few,TRBJ2-1,-,TRBV12-3/TRBV12-4,TGTGCCAGCAGAATAGACACCGACAATGGGCAGTTCTTC,CASRIDTDNGQFF
-,TRBJ1-1,-,TRBV29-1,TGCAGCGTTGATCCGGCGAGGACTGAAGCTTTCTTT,CSVDPARTEAFF
many,TRBJ2-7,-,TRBV29-1,TGCAGCGTTGAAGATCATACAGACGGCTACGAGCAGTACTTC,CSVEDHTDGYEQYF
-,TRBJ2-5,-,TRBV4-3,TGCGCCAGCAGCCGGAGCGGGTCCGGGGAGACCCAGTACTTC,CASSRSGSGETQYF
-,TRBJ1-2,-,TRBV30,TGTGCCTGGCGAGAGAATGGGGTCTATGGCTACACCTTC,CAWRENGVYGYTF
-,TRBJ2-2,TRBD2,TRBV29-1,TGCAGCGCCCAGACTAGCGGGGGTATCGGGGAGCTGTTTTTT,CSAQTSGGIGELFF
few,TRBJ1-1,-,TRBV28,TGTGCCAGCAGTTTATCGGCGGGTTGGGACACTGAAGCTTTCTTT,CASSLSAGWDTEAFF
many,TRBJ1-2,TRBD1,TRBV6-4,TGTGCCAGCAGTGACGGACAGGGGTTCTATGGCTACACCTTC,CASSDGQGFYGYTF
once,TRBJ1-5,-,TRBV5-6,TGTGCCAGCAGCCGGGGACTCTCCGGCTATAGCAATCAGCCCCAGCATTTT,CASSRGLSGYSNQPQHF
few,TRBJ2-7,TRBD1,TRBV28,TGTGCCAGCAGGGGGAATCTAGGACAGGGGAACTACGAGCAGTACTTC,CASRGNLGQGNYEQYF
once,TRBJ1-4,-,TRBV7-8,TGTGCCAGCAGCTTAGAGGCCGGGCCGTGGAAGGAAAAACTGTTTTTT,CASSLEAGPWKEKLFF
-,TRBJ2-7,-,TRBV20-1,TGCAGTGCTATAGACAGTCTTGGGGCCGGGGAAGGGTACGAGCAGTACTTC,CSAIDSLGAGEGYEQYF
-,TRBJ2-5,TRBD1,TRBV12-3/TRBV12-4,TGTGCCAACGGTTTAGAACAGGGGGACCAAGAGACCCAGTACTTC,CANGLEQGDQETQYF
-,TRBJ1-2,TRBD1,TRBV6-2/TRBV6-3,TGTGCCAGCAGCCAGAGACCGACAGGGTTGGGCTATGGCTACACCTTC,CASSQRPTGLGYGYTF
-,TRBJ2-5,-,TRBV7-2,TGTGCCAGCAGCCCTAAGGGATACCGGATTCAAGAGACCCAGTACTTC,CASSPKGYRIQETQYF
many,TRBJ1-2,-,TRBV4-1,TGCGCCAGCAGCCCTCCGGGGGTGCAGTCCCCTAGTTATGGCTACACCTTC,CASSPPGVQSPSYGYTF
few,TRBJ1-5,-,TRBV7-2,TGTGCCAGCAGCTTCGAACCCTGGGGGAGTCAGCCCCAGCATTTT,CASSFEPWGSQPQHF
-,TRBJ2-3,TRBD2,TRBV12-3/TRBV12-4,TGTGCCAGCAGTCTTAGCGGGGTGAGCGCAGATACGCAGTATTTT,CASSLSGVSADTQYF
-,TRBJ2-3,-,TRBV14,TGTGCCAGCAGCCAAGACCGGGGCGAGGTAACAGATACGCAGTATTTT,CASSQDRGEVTDTQYF
-,TRBJ2-1,-,TRBV20-1,TGCAGTGCTAGTTCGCAGGGGATCTACAATGAGCAGTTCTTC,CSASSQGIYNEQFF
few,TRBJ1-6,TRBD1,TRBV5-1,TGCGCCAGCAGCTCGAGGGGACAGGGAAATTCACCCCTCCACTTT,CASSSRGQGNSPLHF
-,TRBJ1-1,-,TRBV4-3,TGCGCCAGCAGCCAAGATTGGTCGGCGGGGGGGGTGAACACTGAAGCTTTCTTT,CASSQDWSAGGVNTEAFF
-,TRBJ2-7,-,TRBV2,TGTGCCAGCGGGGGGGGACAGGACTCCTACGAGCAGTACTTC,CASGGGQDSYEQYF
few,TRBJ2-2,-,TRBV7-2,TGTGCCAGCAGCTTCGCCGGGACCGCGAACACCGGGGAGCTGTTTTTT,CASSFAGTANTGELFF
-,TRBJ2-1,-,TRBV12-3/TRBV12-4,TGTGCCAGCAGTTTTGGCTCAGGGAGAAATCATGAGCAGTTCTTC,CASSFGSGRNHEQFF
many,TRBJ2-7,-,TRBV29-1,TGCAGCGTCCGGGACAAGCCCTACGAGCAGTACTTC,CSVRDKPYEQYF
-,TRBJ2-3,-,TRBV5-1,TGCGCCAGCAGCCTACCCGGGACTTCTAGCACAGATACGCAGTATTTT,CASSLPGTSSTDTQYF
-,TRBJ2-2,-,TRBV4-1,TGCGCCAGCAGCCAACTAAGGAACACCGGGGAGCTGTTTTTT,CASSQLRNTGELFF
many,TRBJ1-6,-,TRBV12-3/TRBV12-4,TGTGCCAGCAACGAAGACAGGAATAATTCACCCCTCCACTTT,CASNEDRNNSPLHF
-,TRBJ1-6,TRBD1,TRBV4-1,TGCGCCAGCAGCCAAGTTGGACAGGGGCCAAAGGGTTCACCCCTCCACTTT,CASSQVGQGPKGSPLHF
-,TRBJ2-1,TRBD2,TRBV7-2,TGTGCCAGCAGCTTAGATGCTAGCGGGCTAGGAAATGAGCAGTTCTTC,CASSLDASGLGNEQFF
-,TRBJ2-5,-,TRBV11-2,TGTGCCAGCAGCTTAACCCGGGCCCGGTGGGAAGAGACCCAGTCCTTC,CASSLTRARWEETQSF
many,TRBJ2-5,TRBD1,TRBV12-5,TGTGCTAGTGGCCTAGGGACAGAAGAGACCCAGTACTTC,CASGLGTEETQYF